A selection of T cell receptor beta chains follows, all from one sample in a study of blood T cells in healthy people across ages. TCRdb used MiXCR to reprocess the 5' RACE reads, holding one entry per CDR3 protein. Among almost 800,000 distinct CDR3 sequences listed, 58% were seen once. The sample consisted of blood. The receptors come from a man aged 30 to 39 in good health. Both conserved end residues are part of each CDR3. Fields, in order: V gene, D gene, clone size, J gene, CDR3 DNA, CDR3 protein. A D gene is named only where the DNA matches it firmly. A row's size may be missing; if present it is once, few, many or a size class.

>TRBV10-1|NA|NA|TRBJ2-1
TGCGCCAGCAGTGATGCGGGCCTTTCCAACAATGAGCAGTTCTTC
CASSDAGLSNNEQFF
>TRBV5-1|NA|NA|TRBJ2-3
TGCGCCAGCAGCCCCCGGCGGATCACAGATACGCAGTATTTT
CASSPRRITDTQYF
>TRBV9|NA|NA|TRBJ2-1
TGTGCCAGCAGGGACGCACAGAACAATGAGCAGTTCTTC
CASRDAQNNEQFF
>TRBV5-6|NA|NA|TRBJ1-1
TGTGCCAGCAGCAATCAGGGAGGGGTGGAAGCTTTCTTT
CASSNQGGVEAFF
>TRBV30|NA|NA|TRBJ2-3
TGTGCCTGGACCCTGGGAGCGGCAGATACACAGTATTTT
CAWTLGAADTQYF
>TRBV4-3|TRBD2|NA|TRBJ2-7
TGCGCCAGCAGCCAAGCAGGGACCGGGACTAGCGGGCGAAGCTCCTACGAGCAGTACTTC
CASSQAGTGTSGRSSYEQYF
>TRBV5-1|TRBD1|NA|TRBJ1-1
TGCGCCAGCAGCACAGGACAGGGGGATGTGAACACTGAAGCTTTCTTT
CASSTGQGDVNTEAFF
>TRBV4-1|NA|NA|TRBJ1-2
TGCGCCAGCAGCCAAACGGGGGGAACGAGCTATGGCTACACCTTC
CASSQTGGTSYGYTF
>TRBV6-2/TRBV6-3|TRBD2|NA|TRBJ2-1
TGTGCCAGCAGTTACTCCGAACGGAGACTAGCGGGTTTGTCCTACAATGAGCAGTTCTTC
CASSYSERRLAGLSYNEQFF
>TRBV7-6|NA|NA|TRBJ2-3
TGTGCCAGCAGCCAAGGCCACGACAGTTACACAGATACGCAGTATTTT
CASSQGHDSYTDTQYF
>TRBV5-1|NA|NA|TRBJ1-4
TGCGCCAGCAGACGTTCAGGGGTTCAGGCTAATGAAAAACTGTTTTTT
CASRRSGVQANEKLFF
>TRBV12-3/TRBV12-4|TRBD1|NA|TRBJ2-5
TGTGCCAGCAGTCCGAGACAGGGGAAGGGGACCCAGTACTTC
CASSPRQGKGTQYF
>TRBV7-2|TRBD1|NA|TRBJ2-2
TGTGCCAGCACCCAACAGGGGTGGAACGGGGAGCTGTTTTTT
CASTQQGWNGELFF
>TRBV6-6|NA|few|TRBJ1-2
TGTGCCAGCAGCGGGCAACCCCATAACTATGGCTACACCTTC
CASSGQPHNYGYTF
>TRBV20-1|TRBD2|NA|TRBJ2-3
TGCAGTGCCCGCGGGGGGGTAAACACAGATACGCAGTATTTT
CSARGGVNTDTQYF
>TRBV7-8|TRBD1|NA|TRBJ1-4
TGTGCCAGCAGCCCAATCCTCGACAGGGAGAATGAAAAACTGTTTTTT
CASSPILDRENEKLFF
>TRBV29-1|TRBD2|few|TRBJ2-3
TGCAGCGCCGCGACTAGCGGGAGGGATGGGTCTCGCACAGATACGCAGTATTTT
CSAATSGRDGSRTDTQYF
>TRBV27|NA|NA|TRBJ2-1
TGTGCCAGCAGTTTTATGGGTAACTCCTACAATGAGCAGTTCTTC
CASSFMGNSYNEQFF
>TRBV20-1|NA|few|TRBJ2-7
TGCAGTGCTAGAGTTGCGTTGTCCTACGAGCAGTACTTC
CSARVALSYEQYF
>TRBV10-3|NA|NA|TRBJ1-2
TGTGCCACCGACCCTGGGCAGGGAGATGGCTACACCTTC
CATDPGQGDGYTF
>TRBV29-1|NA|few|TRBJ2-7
TGCAGCGTTCTAGACCGAACCGGCTACGAGCAGTACTTC
CSVLDRTGYEQYF
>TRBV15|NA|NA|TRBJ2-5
TGTGCCACCAGCAGAGATCGGGGCACCCAAGAGACCCAGTACTTC
CATSRDRGTQETQYF
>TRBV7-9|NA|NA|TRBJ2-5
TGTGCCAGCAGCCGAGAGGTCCTGGAAGAGACCCAGTACTTC
CASSREVLEETQYF
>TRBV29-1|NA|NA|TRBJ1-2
TGCAGCGTTGAGGGCCGGGGGGAAGGCTACACCTTC
CSVEGRGEGYTF
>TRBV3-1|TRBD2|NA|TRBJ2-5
TGTGCCAGCAGCCAAGATAGAACTAGCGGGATCCAAGAGACCCAGTACTTC
CASSQDRTSGIQETQYF
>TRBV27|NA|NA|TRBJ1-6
TGTGCCAGCACCGAATCGTGGGGGGCGAGGTCACCCCTCCACTTT
CASTESWGARSPLHF
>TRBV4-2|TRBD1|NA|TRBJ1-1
TGTGCCAGCAGCCAAGTAGGGACAGGGGGGACTGAAGCTTTCTTT
CASSQVGTGGTEAFF
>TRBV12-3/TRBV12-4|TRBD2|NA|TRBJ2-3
TGTGCCAGCAGCCGATTTTGGACTAGCGGGAAAACAGATACGCAGTATTTT
CASSRFWTSGKTDTQYF
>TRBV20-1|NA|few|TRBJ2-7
TGCAGTGCTAGGGGAGGGGGTTCCTACGAGCAGTACTTC
CSARGGGSYEQYF
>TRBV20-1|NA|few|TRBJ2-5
TGCAGTGCTAGGCTCCCATCCAGGACCGGGGTGGGGGAGACCCAGTACTTC
CSARLPSRTGVGETQYF
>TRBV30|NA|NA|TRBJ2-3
TGTGCCTGGAGTCAGGCAGATACGCAGTATTTT
CAWSQADTQYF
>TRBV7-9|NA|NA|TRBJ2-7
TGTGCCAGCGGGGACACGACCTACGAGCAGTACTTC
CASGDTTYEQYF
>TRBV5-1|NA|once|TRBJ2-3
TGCGCCAGCAGCATTGATCGGGCTTTTAGGTATTTT
CASSIDRAFRYF
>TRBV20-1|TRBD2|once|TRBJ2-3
TGCAGTGCTAGGGCGAGCGGGGGGTCGGATACGCAGTATTTT
CSARASGGSDTQYF
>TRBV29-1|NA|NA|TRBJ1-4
TGCAGCGTTGAAATACAGGGAGATGAAAAACTGTTTTTT
CSVEIQGDEKLFF
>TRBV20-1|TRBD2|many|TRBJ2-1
TGCAGTGCTAGAGAACCAGGACTAGCGGACAATGAGCAGTTCTTC
CSAREPGLADNEQFF
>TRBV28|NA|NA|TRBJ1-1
TGTGCCATCTCACAGACGCCGAACACTGAAGCTTTCTTT
CAISQTPNTEAFF
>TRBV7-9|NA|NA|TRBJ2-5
TGTGCCAGCAGCCCTCCGCGGGAGACCCAGTACTTC
CASSPPRETQYF
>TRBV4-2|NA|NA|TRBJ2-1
TGTGCCAGCAGCCAAGCTAGCAGGAGGGTCAATGAGCAGTTCTTC
CASSQASRRVNEQFF
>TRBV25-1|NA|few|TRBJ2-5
TGTGCCAGCAGCGCAGGGGGGATAGAGACCCAGTACTTC
CASSAGGIETQYF
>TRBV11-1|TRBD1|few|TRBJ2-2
TGTGCCAGCAGCTTAGCCGCAGGGGGAGACACCGGGGAGCTGTTTTTT
CASSLAAGGDTGELFF
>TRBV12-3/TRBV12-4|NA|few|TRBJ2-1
TGTGCCAGCATTAAAACTAGATCCTACAATGAGCAGTTCTTC
CASIKTRSYNEQFF
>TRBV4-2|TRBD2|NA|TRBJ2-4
TGTGCCAGCAGCCAACCCGGGACTAGCGTTACAAGGGAGAAAAACATTCAGTACTTC
CASSQPGTSVTREKNIQYF
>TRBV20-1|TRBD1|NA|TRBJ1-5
TGCAGTGCTTTCGGGACAGGAGGTTTAGGTCAGCCCCAGCATTTT
CSAFGTGGLGQPQHF
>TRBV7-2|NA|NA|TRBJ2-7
TGTGCCAGCAGCTTAGCCAGTAGCGCAGCCTACGAGCAGTACTTC
CASSLASSAAYEQYF
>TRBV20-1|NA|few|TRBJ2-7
TGCAGTGGAGGACTCACCTACGAGCAGTACTTC
CSGGLTYEQYF
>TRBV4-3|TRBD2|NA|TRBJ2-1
TGCGCCAGCAGCGAAGTGGGGGGGGGTGAGCAGTTCTTC
CASSEVGGGEQFF
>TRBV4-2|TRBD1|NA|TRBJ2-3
TGTGCCAGCAGGATCATAGACGGGGGACAGGGCACAGATACGCAGTATTTT
CASRIIDGGQGTDTQYF
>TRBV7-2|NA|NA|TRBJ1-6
TGTGCCAGCAGTGACCCTCCGGGAAATTCACCCCTCCACTTT
CASSDPPGNSPLHF
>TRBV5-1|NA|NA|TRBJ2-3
TGCGCCAGCAGCTTGGGGGCACAGGTCCGCACAGATACGCAGTATTTT
CASSLGAQVRTDTQYF
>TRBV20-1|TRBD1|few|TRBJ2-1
TGCAGTGCTGGACAGGGCTTCTACAATGAGCAGTTCTTC
CSAGQGFYNEQFF
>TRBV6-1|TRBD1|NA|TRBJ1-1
TGTGCCAGCAGCTCCCGACCCGGCAGGGGGTTGAGGCGGGACACTGAAGCTTTCTTT
CASSSRPGRGLRRDTEAFF
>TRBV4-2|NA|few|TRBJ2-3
TGTGCCAGCAGCCTCAGCCCCTTCAGAGCCGATACGCAGTATTTT
CASSLSPFRADTQYF